The entry below describes one TCR beta chain. The source of the sample is a study of T cell responses to AZD1222 COVID-19 vaccine. Some clones are missing from TCRdb's copy, which holds only in-frame ones; the method was immunoSEQ multiplex PCR. Of about 60,000 clones in the sample, 80% to 95% were seen once. The CDR3 has 14 amino acids. V was cut by 5 bases and J by 8 bases, with 17 bases left in between. Germline V lookup: CDR1 MNHEY, CDR2 SVGEGT. The V call is TRBV6-2 or TRBV6-3, the J call TRBJ2-3, with TRBD1 as a possible D gene (7 bases). This clonotype was sampled from an adult who received the MenACWY meningococcal vaccine as a control. Here the sequenced sample was peripheral blood, taken 28 days after the second dose of the MenACWY control vaccine. CDR3 sequence: CASSSTGAGGTQYF. DNA for the CDR3: TGTGCCAGCAGTAGTACAGGGGCCGGGGGTACGCAGTATTTT.